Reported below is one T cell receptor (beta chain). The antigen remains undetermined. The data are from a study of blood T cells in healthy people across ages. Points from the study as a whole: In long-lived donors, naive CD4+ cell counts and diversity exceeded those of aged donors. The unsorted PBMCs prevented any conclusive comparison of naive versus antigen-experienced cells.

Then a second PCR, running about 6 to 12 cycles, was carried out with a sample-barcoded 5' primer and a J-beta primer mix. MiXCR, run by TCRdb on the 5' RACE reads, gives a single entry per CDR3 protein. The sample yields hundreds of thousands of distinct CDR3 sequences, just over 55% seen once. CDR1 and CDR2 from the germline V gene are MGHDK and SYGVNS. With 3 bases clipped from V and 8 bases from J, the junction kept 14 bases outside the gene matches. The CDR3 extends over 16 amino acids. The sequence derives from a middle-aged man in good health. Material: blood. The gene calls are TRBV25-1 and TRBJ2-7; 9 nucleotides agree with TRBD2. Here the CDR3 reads CASSDLPPSGKHQQYF. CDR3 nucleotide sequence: TGTGCCAGCAGTGACCTCCCCCCTAGCGGGAAGCATCAGCAGTACTTC.